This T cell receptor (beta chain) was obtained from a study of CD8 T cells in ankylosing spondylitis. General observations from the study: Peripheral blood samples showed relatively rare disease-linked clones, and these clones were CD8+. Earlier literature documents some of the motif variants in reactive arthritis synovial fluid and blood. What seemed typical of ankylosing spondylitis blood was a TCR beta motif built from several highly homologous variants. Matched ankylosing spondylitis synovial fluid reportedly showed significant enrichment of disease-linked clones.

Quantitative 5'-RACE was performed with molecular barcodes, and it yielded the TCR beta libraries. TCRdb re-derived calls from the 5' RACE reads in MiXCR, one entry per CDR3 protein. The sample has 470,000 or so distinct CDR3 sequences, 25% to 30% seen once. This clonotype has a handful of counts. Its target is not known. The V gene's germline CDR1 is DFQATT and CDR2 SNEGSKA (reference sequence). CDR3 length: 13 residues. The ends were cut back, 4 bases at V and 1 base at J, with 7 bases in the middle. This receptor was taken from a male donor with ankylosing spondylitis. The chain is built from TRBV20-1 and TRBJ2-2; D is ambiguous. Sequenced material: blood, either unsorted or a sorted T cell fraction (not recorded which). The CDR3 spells CSANRQNTGELFF. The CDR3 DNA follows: TGCAGTGCTAACCGTCAGAACACCGGGGAGCTGTTTTTT.